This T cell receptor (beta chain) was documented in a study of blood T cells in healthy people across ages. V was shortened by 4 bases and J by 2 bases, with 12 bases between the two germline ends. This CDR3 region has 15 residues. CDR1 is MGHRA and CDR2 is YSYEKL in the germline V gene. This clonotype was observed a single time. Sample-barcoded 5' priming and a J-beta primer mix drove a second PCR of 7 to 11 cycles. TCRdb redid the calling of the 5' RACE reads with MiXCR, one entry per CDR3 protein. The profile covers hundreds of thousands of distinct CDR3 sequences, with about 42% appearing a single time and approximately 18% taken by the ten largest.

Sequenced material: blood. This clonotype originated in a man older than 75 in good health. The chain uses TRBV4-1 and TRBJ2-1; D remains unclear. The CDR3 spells CASSRYTGTYNEQFF. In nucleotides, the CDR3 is TGCGCCAGCAGCCGCTACACGGGCACCTACAATGAGCAGTTCTTC.